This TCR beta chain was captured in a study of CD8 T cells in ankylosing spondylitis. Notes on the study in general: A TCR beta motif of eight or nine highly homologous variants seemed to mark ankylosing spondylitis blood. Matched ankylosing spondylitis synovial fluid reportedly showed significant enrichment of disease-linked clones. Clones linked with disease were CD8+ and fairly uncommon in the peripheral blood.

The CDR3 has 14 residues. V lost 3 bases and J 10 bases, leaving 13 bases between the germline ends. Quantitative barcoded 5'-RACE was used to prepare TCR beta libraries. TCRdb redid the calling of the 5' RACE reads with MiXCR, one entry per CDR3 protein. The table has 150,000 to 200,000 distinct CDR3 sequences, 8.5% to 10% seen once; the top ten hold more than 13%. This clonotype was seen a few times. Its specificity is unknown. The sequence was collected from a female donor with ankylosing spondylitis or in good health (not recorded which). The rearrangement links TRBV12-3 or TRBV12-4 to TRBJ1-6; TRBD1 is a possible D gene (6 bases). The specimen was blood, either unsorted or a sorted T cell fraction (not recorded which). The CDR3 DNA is TGTGCCAGCAGTTTCCCGTCGACAGGCTCACCCCTCCACTTT. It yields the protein CASSFPSTGSPLHF.